The 20 T cell receptor beta chains below come from one sample, sequenced in a study of T cell responses to AZD1222 COVID-19 vaccine. Clones were sequenced by immunoSEQ multiplex PCR, and TCRdb holds only the in-frame ones, with some missing. Of some 150,000 clones listed, over 90% were seen once; the top ten hold roughly 1.7%. This specimen was peripheral blood, taken on day 0 of AZD1222 vaccination. Receptors originate from an adult in good health.

The chain joins TRBV3-1 (or the pseudogene TRBV3-2) to TRBJ2-7; unclear D gene. CDR3 length: 13 residues. V lost 4 bases and J lost 0, with 7 bases in between. CDR1 is LGHDT and CDR2 is YNNKEL in the germline V gene (reference sequence). The CDR3 protein is CASSRTLSYEQYF. The DNA of the CDR3 is TGTGCCAGCAGCCGCACTCTCTCCTACGAGCAGTACTTC.

The genes are TRBV9 and TRBJ1-1; D is perhaps TRBD1 (5 bases). The CDR3 contains 16 residues. CDR1 SGDLS and CDR2 YYNGEE come from the germline V gene. Trimming left V 1 base short and J 7 bases short, with 20 bases between. In nucleotides, the CDR3 is TGTGCCAGCAGCGTAAACGTTGAACAGGAACGGGATGAAGCTTTCTTT. This codes for CASSVNVEQERDEAFF. Full variable domain (outside the CDR3, taken from reference TRBV9 and TRBJ1-1): DSGVTQTPKHLITATGQRVTLRCSPRSGDLSVYWYQQSLDQGLQFLIQYYNGEERAKGNILERFSAQQFPDLHSELNLSSLELGDSALYFCASSVNVEQERDEAFFGQGTRLTVV.

The table lists this clone with a count of one. The chain is built from TRBV28 and TRBJ1-2; maybe TRBD1 (5 bases). V shed 8 bases and J shed 4 bases, with 14 bases lying between them. Germline V gives CDR1 MDHEN, CDR2 SYDVKM. This CDR3 comprises 13 residues. The CDR3 protein is CASLGGFLYGYTF. The CDR3 nucleotides read TGTGCCAGCTTGGGGGGGTTCCTCTATGGCTACACCTTC.

This rearrangement joins TRBV15 to TRBJ2-1, with TRBD2 matching over 14 bases. The CDR3 runs 16 residues. Losses at the gene ends were 8 bases for V and 8 bases for J; bases not matched to a gene: 11. The germline CDR1 and CDR2 sequences are LNHNV and YYDKDF (reference sequence). The CDR3 loop is CATRRKTSGRDDEQFF. DNA for the CDR3: TGTGCCACCCGAAGAAAGACTAGCGGGAGGGATGATGAGCAGTTCTTC.

Only one count was recorded for this clone. The chain carries TRBV12-2 and TRBJ2-2; the D call in the table, TRBD2, was not verified against the DNA. TRBV12-2 constitutes a pseudogene. The CDR3 sequence is 16 residues long. The chain's CDR3 is CASRPSSGANTGELFF. DNA for the CDR3: TGTGCAAGTCGCCCATCTTCGGGGGCGAACACCGGGGAGCTGTTTTTT.

This clone was detected only once. The chain combines TRBV19 with TRBJ2-7; 7 bases fit TRBD1. The CDR3 spans 13 residues. V shed 6 bases and J 5 bases; nucleotides not matched to a gene: 7. Germline loops: CDR1 LNHDA, CDR2 SQIVND (reference sequence). CDR3 sequence (DNA): TGTGCCAGTAGGACCACAGGGGCCGACGAGCAGTACTTC. Protein sequence: CASRTTGADEQYF.

The chain employs TRBV27 and TRBJ1-2; possibly TRBD1 for D (5 bases). This CDR3 is built from 15 residues. From germline, CDR1 is MNHEY and CDR2 SMNVEV (reference sequence). V lost 0 bases and J 4 bases, leaving 12 bases between the germline ends. CDR3 residues: CASSLSGGTGYGYTF. The CDR3 nucleotides read TGTGCCAGCAGTTTATCGGGGGGGACTGGCTATGGCTACACCTTC.

The CDR3 protein is CASSHGQGYSQPQHF. CDR3 coding DNA: TGTGCCAGCAGCCATGGACAGGGATATAGTCAGCCCCAGCATTTT. This chain connects TRBV27 to TRBJ1-5; 8 nucleotides match TRBD1. This CDR3 region has 15 residues. Germline loops: CDR1 MNHEY, CDR2 SMNVEV (reference sequence). Trimming at V came to 6 bases and at J to 6 bases, leaving 10 bases not matched to a gene.

The CDR3 is CATRDRNYEQYF. The CDR3 bases are TGTGCCACACGGGACCGAAACTACGAGCAGTACTTC. This rearrangement joins TRBV27 to TRBJ2-7, with D perhaps given as TRBD1 or TRBD2 (5 bases each). This CDR3 comprises 12 residues. From germline, CDR1 is MNHEY and CDR2 SMNVEV (reference sequence). Trimming left V 10 bases short and J 3 bases short, with 13 bases between.

The genes are TRBV27 and TRBJ2-5; TRBD2 agrees at 13 bases. Germline V gene lookup returns CDR1 MNHEY and CDR2 SMNVEV (reference sequence). Losses at the gene ends were 5 bases for V and 5 bases for J; bases not matched to a gene: 5. The CDR3 totals 15 residues. The CDR3 sequence: CASSKLAGGRETQYF. For the CDR3, the DNA is TGTGCCAGCAGTAAACTAGCGGGGGGGAGGGAGACCCAGTACTTC.

The rearrangement joins TRBV5-1 to TRBJ2-2, with D hard to call. The V gene lost 4 bases and the J gene lost 5 bases, with 9 bases spanning the gap. The CDR3 covers 13 residues. Germline CDR1 and CDR2: SGHRS and YFSETQ. The chain's CDR3 is CASSGRATGELFF. The CDR3 DNA reads as TGCGCCAGCAGCGGAAGGGCGACCGGGGAGCTGTTTTTT.

The rearrangement uses TRBV18 and TRBJ2-1; maybe TRBD1 (6 bases). CDR3 length: 14 amino acids. CDR1 and CDR2 from the germline V gene are KGHSH and LQKENI. V gave up 3 bases and J gave up 4 bases, with 10 bases separating them. Written as DNA, the CDR3 is TGTGCCAGCTCACCTCCAACAGGGTACAATGAGCAGTTCTTC. It translates to CASSPPTGYNEQFF.

V gene TRBV6-5 combines with J gene TRBJ2-3; 9 bases match TRBD2. Germline CDR1 is MNHEY and CDR2 is SVGAGI. Trimming at V came to 0 bases and at J to 2 bases, leaving 3 bases not matched to a gene. CDR3 size: 16 residues. The CDR3 DNA reads TGTGCCAGCAGTTACTCCCCTAGCGGGGACACAGATACGCAGTATTTT. Translated: CASSYSPSGDTDTQYF.

The gene calls are TRBV9 and TRBJ1-1; D gene unclear. The CDR3 consists of 13 residues. CDR1 and CDR2 from the germline V gene are SGDLS and YYNGEE. With 9 bases removed from V and 3 bases from J, the gap between germline ends came to 15 bases. The CDR3 DNA reads TGTGCCACATCCTCAGGTCAGGACACTGAAGCTTTCTTT. Its translation is CATSSGQDTEAFF.

This chain joins TRBV7-3 and TRBJ1-6, with TRBD1 matching 7 bases. Trimming at V came to 2 bases and at J to 9 bases, leaving 4 bases not matched to a gene. The CDR3 spans 14 residues. Germline CDR1 and CDR2: SGHTA and FQGTGA. The CDR3 sequence: CASSLGGGGSPLHF. CDR3 DNA sequence: TGTGCCAGCAGCTTAGGAGGGGGCGGTTCACCCCTCCACTTT. The full variable domain, its missing parts supplied by reference TRBV7-3 and TRBJ1-6, is GAGVSQTPSNKVTEKGKYVELRCDPISGHTALYWYRQSLGQGPEFLIYFQGTGAADDSGLPNDRFFAVRPEGSVSTLKIQRTERGDSAVYLCASSLGGGGSPLHFGNGTRLTVT.

The chain links TRBV6-5 to TRBJ1-2; 8 bases match TRBD1. V trimming: 7 bases; J trimming: 5 bases; junction bases outside the gene matches: 12. CDR1 and CDR2 (germline): MNHEY, SVGAGI. This CDR3 contains 15 residues. CDR3 amino acids: CASTSNRGDRYGYTF. CDR3 nucleotide sequence: TGTGCCAGCACCTCAAACAGGGGGGATAGGTATGGCTACACCTTC.

This sequence joins TRBV4-3 and TRBJ2-1; the D gene is possibly TRBD2 (5 bases). With 4 bases removed from V and 7 bases from J, the gap between germline ends came to 11 bases. Germline V CDR1 and CDR2: LGHNA, YSLEER. The CDR3 runs 13 residues. The CDR3 loop reads CASSPWTGNEQFF. The DNA for the CDR3 is TGCGCCAGCAGCCCTTGGACGGGGAATGAGCAGTTCTTC.

This chain connects TRBV4-2 to TRBJ1-4; weak D call: TRBD1 (5 bases). The CDR3 is 14 residues long. Trimming left V 6 bases short and J 4 bases short, with 12 bases between. Germline V gene lookup returns CDR1 LGHNA and CDR2 YNFKEQ. The CDR3, as DNA: TGTGCCAGCAGGATGGGGCAGAGTAATGAAAAACTGTTTTTT. This gives the protein CASRMGQSNEKLFF.

This sequence joins TRBV7-2 and TRBJ1-1; D uncertain. Germline CDR1 reads SGHTA; CDR2 reads FQGNSA. CDR3 size: 15 residues. Trimming took off 5 bases at V and 0 bases at J, with 13 bases between the two ends. The CDR3 DNA is TGTGCCAGCAGCACGGACGGATACCTGAACACTGAAGCTTTCTTT. This encodes CASSTDGYLNTEAFF.

The chain uses TRBV19 and TRBJ1-6; D is unclear. Germline values: CDR1 LNHDA, CDR2 SQIVND (reference sequence). This CDR3 has 13 residues. V was trimmed by 6 bases and J by 0 bases, leaving 3 bases between them. The CDR3 coding sequence is TGTGCCAGTAGCTACTCCTATAATTCACCCCTCCACTTT. Its translation is CASSYSYNSPLHF.